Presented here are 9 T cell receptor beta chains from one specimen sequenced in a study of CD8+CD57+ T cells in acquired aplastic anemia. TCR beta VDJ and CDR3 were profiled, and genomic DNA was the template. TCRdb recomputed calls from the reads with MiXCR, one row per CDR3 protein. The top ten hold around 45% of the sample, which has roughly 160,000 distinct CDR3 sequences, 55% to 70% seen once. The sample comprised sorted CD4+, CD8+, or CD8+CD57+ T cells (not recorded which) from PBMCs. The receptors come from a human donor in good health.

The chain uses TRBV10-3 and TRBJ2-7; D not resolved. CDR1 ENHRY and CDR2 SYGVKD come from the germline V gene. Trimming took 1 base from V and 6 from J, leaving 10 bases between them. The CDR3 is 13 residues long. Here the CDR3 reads CAISEYGRSEQYF. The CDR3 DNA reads TGTGCCATCAGTGAGTATGGTAGGTCCGAGCAGTACTTC.

This CDR3 reads CASSEGSGTVYGYTF. The CDR3, as DNA: TGTGCCAGCAGTGAAGGTAGCGGGACGGTTTATGGCTACACCTTC. The chain couples TRBV6-1 to TRBJ1-2, with D perhaps TRBD1 (5 bases). The germline V gene has CDR1 MNHNS and CDR2 SASEGT. The V gene lost 1 base and the J gene lost 5 bases, with 14 bases spanning the gap. The CDR3 spans 15 residues.

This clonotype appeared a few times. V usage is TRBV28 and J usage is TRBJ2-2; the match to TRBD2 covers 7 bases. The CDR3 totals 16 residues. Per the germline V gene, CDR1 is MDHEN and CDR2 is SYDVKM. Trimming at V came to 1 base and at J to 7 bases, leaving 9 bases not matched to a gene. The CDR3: CASSLYPREESGELFF. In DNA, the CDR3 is TGTGCCAGCAGTTTATATCCCCGGGAGGAGAGCGGGGAGCTGTTTTTT. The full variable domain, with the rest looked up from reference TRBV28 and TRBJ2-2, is DVKVTQSSRYLVKRTGEKVFLECVQDMDHENMFWYRQDPGLGLRLIYFSYDVKMKEKGDIPEGYSVSREKKERFSLILESASTNQTSMYLCASSLYPREESGELFFGEGSRLTVL.

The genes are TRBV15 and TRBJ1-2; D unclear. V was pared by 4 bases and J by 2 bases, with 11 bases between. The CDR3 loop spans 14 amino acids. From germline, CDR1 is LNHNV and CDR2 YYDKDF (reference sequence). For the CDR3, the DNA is TGTGCCACCAGCAAGCCGGGAAACAACTATGGCTACACCTTC. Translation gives CATSKPGNNYGYTF. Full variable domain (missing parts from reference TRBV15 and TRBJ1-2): DAMVIQNPRYQVTQFGKPVTLSCSQTLNHNVMYWYQQKSSQAPKLLFHYYDKDFNNEADTPDNFQSRRPNTSFCFLDIRSPGLGDTAMYLCATSKPGNNYGYTFGSGTRLTVV.

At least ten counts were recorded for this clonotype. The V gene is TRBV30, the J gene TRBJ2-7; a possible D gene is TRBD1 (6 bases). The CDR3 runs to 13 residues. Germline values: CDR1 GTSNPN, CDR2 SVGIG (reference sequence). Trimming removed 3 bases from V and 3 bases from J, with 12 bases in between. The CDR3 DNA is TGTGCCTGGAGGCCAGGACAGATCTACGAGCAGTACTTC. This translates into CAWRPGQIYEQYF.

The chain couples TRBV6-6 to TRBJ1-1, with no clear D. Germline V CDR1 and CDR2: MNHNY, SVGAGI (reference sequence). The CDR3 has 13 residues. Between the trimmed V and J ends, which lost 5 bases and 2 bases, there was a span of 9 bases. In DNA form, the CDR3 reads TGTGCCAGCAGTACCTCTCACAACACTGAAGCTTTCTTT. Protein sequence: CASSTSHNTEAFF.

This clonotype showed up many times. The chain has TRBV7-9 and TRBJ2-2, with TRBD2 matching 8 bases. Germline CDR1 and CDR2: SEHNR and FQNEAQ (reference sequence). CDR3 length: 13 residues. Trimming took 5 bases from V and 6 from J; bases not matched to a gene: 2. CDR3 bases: TGTGCCAGCAGCCCGGGACTAGCCGGGGAGCTGTTTTTT. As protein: CASSPGLAGELFF.

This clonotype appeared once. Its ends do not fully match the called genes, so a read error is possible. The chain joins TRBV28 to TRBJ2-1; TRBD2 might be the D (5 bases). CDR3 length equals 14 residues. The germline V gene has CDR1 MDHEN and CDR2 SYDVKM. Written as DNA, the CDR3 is TGTGCCGGCAGTGAGGCGGGTTCCTACAATGAGCAGTTCTTC. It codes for CAGSEAGSYNEQFF.

The CDR3: CASSLVSTVGGGYETQYF. The CDR3 DNA sequence: TGTGCCAGCAGCTTAGTAAGCACAGTCGGGGGGGGATATGAGACCCAGTACTTC. V is TRBV11-3 and J is TRBJ2-5; 8 bases agree with TRBD2. With 1 base clipped from V and 5 bases from J, the junction kept 15 bases outside the gene matches. Germline V lookup: CDR1 SGHNT, CDR2 YENEEA. The CDR3 covers 18 residues.